This T cell receptor (beta chain) appears in the sequencing data of a study of T cells expressing NK-cell markers. Study overall: The study sequenced eight donors, seven HCMV-seropositive and one seronegative.

This CDR3 is built from 16 residues. Germline CDR1 MNHGY, CDR2 SAAAGT. Notes on the study in general: Where four donors were concerned, these clonotypes also led the CD3+CD56-NKG2C+ fraction. Each of roughly six donors carried dominant NKG2C+ clonotypes accounting for about 1.0-8% of CD8+ T cells.

Concerning this clonotype itself: Its antigen is unidentified.

Beta-chain TCR cDNA was generated via 5'RACE template switching with UMIs. TCRdb re-called the 5' RACE reads; every CDR3 protein appears as one record, without DNA. The sample table sets out around 550,000 distinct CDR3 sequences. The receptor was isolated from a young man in good health. The chain recombines TRBV6-8 with TRBJ2-1; TCRdb's D gene call, TRBD2, goes unchecked for lack of DNA. The specimen was blood T cells: a sorted CD56 or NKG2C T cell subset, CD4+ or CD8+ T cells, or bulk PBMC T cells (not recorded which). The chain's CDR3 is CASSSSWGAGYNEQFF.